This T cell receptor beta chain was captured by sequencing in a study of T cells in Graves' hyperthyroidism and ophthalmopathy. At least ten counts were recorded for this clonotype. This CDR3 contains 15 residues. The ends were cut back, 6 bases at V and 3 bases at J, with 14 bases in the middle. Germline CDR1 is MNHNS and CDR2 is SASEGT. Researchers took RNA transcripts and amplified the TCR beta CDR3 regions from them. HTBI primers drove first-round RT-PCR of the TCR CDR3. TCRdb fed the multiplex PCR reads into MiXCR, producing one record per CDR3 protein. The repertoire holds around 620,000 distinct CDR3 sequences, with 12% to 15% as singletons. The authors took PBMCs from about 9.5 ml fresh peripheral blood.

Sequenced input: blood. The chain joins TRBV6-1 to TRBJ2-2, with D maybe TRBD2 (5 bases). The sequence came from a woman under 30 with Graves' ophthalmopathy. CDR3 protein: CASRNTRLYTGELFF. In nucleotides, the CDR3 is TGTGCCAGCAGGAACACTAGACTTTACACCGGGGAGCTGTTTTTT.